Following are 23 T cell receptor beta chains from one sample sequenced in a study of cytomegalovirus exposure and HLA in healthy donors. With 60 Vbeta and 13 Jbeta primers, the PCR was carried out. Using immunoSEQ multiplex PCR, the repertoire was profiled, and TCRdb retains in-frame clones only, with some absent. This sample carries over 50,000 clones, about 76% of them seen once, and the ten largest clones take about 2.3%. The sequenced sample consisted of PBMCs. The origin of the receptors is a female donor in good health and CMV-seronegative.

The chain uses TRBV9 and TRBJ1-1, with 8 nucleotides matching TRBD1. The CDR3 loop spans 15 amino acids. The germline V gene has CDR1 SGDLS and CDR2 YYNGEE. Trimming at V came to 3 bases and at J to 8 bases, leaving 12 bases not matched to a gene. The CDR3 reads CASSANAGQVGEAFF. The CDR3, as DNA: TGTGCCAGCAGCGCCAACGCGGGACAGGTTGGGGAAGCTTTCTTT.

CDR3 in amino acids: CASSQGLAVNYEQYF. CDR3 DNA sequence: TGCGCCAGCAGCCAAGGGCTAGCGGTTAACTACGAGCAGTACTTC. The chain combines TRBV4-3 with TRBJ2-5; 7 bases are shared with TRBD2. TRBJ2-7 explains the end of the DNA better; the J call may be wrong. Germline CDR1 is LGHNA and CDR2 is YSLEER. The CDR3 is 15 residues long.

The J gene is TRBJ2-2, the V gene TRBV6-5, with D unresolved. This CDR3 is 14 amino acids long. The germline gives CDR1 MNHEY, CDR2 SVGAGI. V was trimmed by 2 bases and J by 3 bases, leaving 7 bases between them. CDR3 residues: CASSYRLDTGELFF. CDR3 nucleotides: TGTGCCAGCAGTTACCGGTTGGACACCGGGGAGCTGTTTTTT.

This chain joins TRBV18 and TRBJ2-1; D might be TRBD2 (6 bases). Trimming left V 6 bases short and J 10 bases short, with 10 bases between. This CDR3 contains 11 residues. Germline CDR1 is KGHSH and CDR2 is LQKENI. CDR3 sequence reads: CASSGEEEQFF. As DNA, the CDR3 is TGTGCCAGCTCGGGGGAGGAGGAGCAGTTCTTC. The full variable domain, its missing parts supplied by reference TRBV18 and TRBJ2-1, is NAGVMQNPRHLVRRRGQEARLRCSPMKGHSHVYWYRQLPEEGLKFMVYLQKENIIDESGMPKERFSAEFPKEGPSILRIQQVVRGDSAAYFCASSGEEEQFFGPGTRLTVL.

For this clone: The sample carries other DNA sequences with the same CDR3. This chain joins TRBV4-2 and TRBJ1-5, with 10 bases that match TRBD1. Germline trimming cut 3 bases from V and 7 bases from J; bases unmatched to any gene: 6. Per germline, CDR1 LGHNA and CDR2 YNFKEQ. The CDR3 is made up of 15 amino acids. The chain's CDR3 is CASSQGGDRGQPQHF. CDR3 nucleotide sequence: TGTGCCAGCAGCCAGGGGGGGGACAGGGGCCAGCCCCAGCATTTT.

The chain couples TRBV18 to TRBJ2-7; D ambiguous. Germline CDR1 is KGHSH and CDR2 is LQKENI. The CDR3 spans 14 residues. Trimming removed 5 bases at V and 1 base at J, with 12 bases between. The CDR3 DNA reads TGTGCCAGCTCAATCGCCCGAGAGTCCTACGAGCAGTACTTC. Its protein is CASSIARESYEQYF.

The chain has TRBV6-6 and TRBJ2-5; 7 nucleotides match TRBD2. The CDR3 has 15 amino acids. The junction had 5 bases not matched to a gene; V was cut back by 0 bases and J by 4 bases. Per germline, CDR1 MNHNY and CDR2 SVGAGI (reference sequence). Here the CDR3 DNA reads TGTGCCAGCAGTTACTCGGGGGGGGTTGTAGAGACCCAGTACTTC. It encodes CASSYSGGVVETQYF.

The chain combines TRBV2 with TRBJ2-5; TRBD1 agrees at 9 bases. Germline CDR1 and CDR2: SNHLY and FYNNEI. CDR3 length: 11 residues. J was trimmed by 11 bases and V by 8 bases; bases with no gene match: 6. CDR3 amino acids: CASAGQGEQYF. CDR3 bases: TGTGCCAGCGCGGGACAGGGAGAGCAGTACTTC.

The chain couples TRBV5-1 to TRBJ2-7, with D possibly being TRBD1 (6 bases). Germline lookup yields CDR1 SGHRS and CDR2 YFSETQ. V was cut by 0 bases and J by 1 base, with 11 bases left in between. The CDR3 spans 15 residues. CDR3 amino acids: CASSLVRGPSYEQYF. The DNA for the CDR3 is TGCGCCAGCAGCTTGGTCAGGGGACCGTCCTACGAGCAGTACTTC.

This clone was detected only a few times. The J gene is TRBJ2-3, the V gene TRBV30; 9 bases line up with TRBD2. The V segment lost 4 bases and the J segment 6 bases; nucleotides outside the gene matches: 11. The germline V gene encodes CDR1 GTSNPN and CDR2 SVGIG (reference sequence). CDR3 length: 15 residues. As DNA, the CDR3 is TGTGCCTGGACCCAGGGCGGGGGGGCCACGGATACGCAGTATTTT. Translating gives CAWTQGGGATDTQYF.

The chain joins TRBV9 to TRBJ1-1, with 7 nucleotides matching TRBD1. The CDR3 consists of 14 residues. Trimming removed 0 bases from V and 10 bases from J; junction bases left unmatched: 9. CDR1 and CDR2 from the germline V gene are SGDLS and YYNGEE. CDR3 DNA: TGTGCCAGCAGCGTAGAATCAGGGGGTCCCGTAGCTTTCTTT. Amino acid sequence: CASSVESGGPVAFF.

V gene TRBV6-5 combines with J gene TRBJ1-6, with 10 bases aligning to TRBD1. The CDR3 sequence is 15 residues long. Trimming removed 2 bases from V and 8 bases from J; junction bases left unmatched: 3. In germline, CDR1 is MNHEY, CDR2 SVGAGI. The CDR3 bases are TGTGCCAGCAGTTACCGGGGACAGGGGTATTCACCCCTCCACTTT. Translating gives CASSYRGQGYSPLHF.

Only one count was recorded for this clone. J is TRBJ1-2 and V is TRBV5-1, with D possibly matching TRBD1 (5 bases). V lost 0 bases to trimming and J lost 7 bases, with 10 bases between them. Germline V gene lookup returns CDR1 SGHRS and CDR2 YFSETQ. This CDR3 spans 13 amino acids. The CDR3 here is CASSLGQLSGYTF. In DNA, the CDR3 is TGCGCCAGCAGCTTGGGACAGTTGAGTGGCTACACCTTC. The full variable domain, completed using reference TRBV5-1 and TRBJ1-2, is KAGVTQTPRYLIKTRGQQVTLSCSPISGHRSVSWYQQTPGQGLQFLFEYFSETQRNKGNFPGRFSGRQFSNSRSEMNVSTLELGDSALYLCASSLGQLSGYTFGSGTRLTVV.

Written as DNA, the CDR3 is TGTGCCAGCAGTTTCCCGGGACAGGGTAGGTACGAGCAGTACTTC. It is translated as CASSFPGQGRYEQYF. The chain recombines TRBV28 with TRBJ2-7; TRBD1 agrees at 9 bases. The CDR3 loop spans 15 amino acids. Germline CDR1 MDHEN, CDR2 SYDVKM. After removal of 3 bases from V and 4 bases from J, the junction contained 7 bases not matched to a gene.

This clone was picked up one time. The chain links TRBV27 to TRBJ1-2; D uncertain. Trimming cost V 2 bases and J 2 bases, with 12 bases left between them. The CDR3 totals 15 residues. Germline V gives CDR1 MNHEY, CDR2 SMNVEV (reference sequence). The CDR3 spells CASSLRSGFNYGYTF. CDR3 sequence (DNA): TGTGCCAGCAGTTTAAGGTCAGGTTTCAACTATGGCTACACCTTC.

To note about this clone: The same CDR3 can be traced to other DNA sequences in this sample. The V and J genes are TRBV5-8 and TRBJ1-5, with D possibly being TRBD1 (6 bases). Looked up from germline, CDR1 is SGHTS and CDR2 is YDEGEE. Trimming stripped 0 bases from V and 2 bases from J, with 9 bases between. There are 15 residues in the CDR3. CDR3 in amino acids: CASSLGGLGNQPQHF. The CDR3 nucleotides read TGTGCCAGCAGCTTGGGGGGGCTGGGCAATCAGCCCCAGCATTTT.

V and J are TRBV28 and TRBJ2-2, with D tentatively TRBD2 (6 bases). CDR3 length: 15 residues. Trimming removed 9 bases at V and 4 bases at J, with 18 bases between. Germline assignment: CDR1 MDHEN and CDR2 SYDVKM. CDR3 in DNA: TGTGCCAGTCGGCGGCCGGGAGAGGGCACCGGGGAGCTGTTTTTT. It is translated as CASRRPGEGTGELFF.

The chain is built from TRBV2 and TRBJ1-2, with 8 positions matching TRBD1. From germline, CDR1 is SNHLY and CDR2 FYNNEI. With V trimmed by 2 bases and J by 4 bases, 6 bases remained unmatched. The CDR3 covers 15 residues. CDR3 residues: CASSETGQGGYGYTF. CDR3 nucleotides: TGTGCCAGCAGTGAAACCGGACAGGGCGGCTATGGCTACACCTTC. The whole variable domain, remainder taken from reference TRBV2 and TRBJ1-2, is EPEVTQTPSHQVTQMGQEVILRCVPISNHLYFYWYRQILGQKVEFLVSFYNNEISEKSEIFDDQFSVERPDGSNFTLKIRSTKLEDSAMYFCASSETGQGGYGYTFGSGTRLTVV.

The rearrangement joins TRBV15 to TRBJ1-2; D unclear. CDR3 length: 12 amino acids. Between the trimmed V and J ends, which lost 1 base and 8 bases, there was a span of 8 bases. Germline V gene lookup returns CDR1 LNHNV and CDR2 YYDKDF (reference sequence). The CDR3 protein is CATSRATGGYTF. CDR3 sequence (DNA): TGTGCCACCAGCAGAGCGACTGGAGGCTACACCTTC.

The genes are TRBV2 and TRBJ1-5; D is undetermined. This CDR3 is built from 13 residues. Per the germline V gene, CDR1 is SNHLY and CDR2 is FYNNEI. V lost 4 bases and J lost 2, with 6 bases in between. CDR3 in DNA: TGTGCCAGCAGTGTCATTGGCAATCAGCCCCAGCATTTT. This translates into CASSVIGNQPQHF.

The chain combines TRBV5-1 with TRBJ2-7, with 7 bases lining up with TRBD1. In germline, CDR1 is SGHRS, CDR2 YFSETQ. This CDR3 spans 11 amino acids. Trimming at V came to 4 bases and at J to 7 bases, leaving 2 bases not matched to a gene. The CDR3 protein is CASSLGQEQYF. CDR3 coding DNA: TGCGCCAGCAGCCTGGGACAGGAGCAGTACTTC.

CDR3 bases: TGTGCCAGCAGCTTATCTCGGCTGACAGTTTCCTACGAGCAGTACTTC. Translated, it gives CASSLSRLTVSYEQYF. The rearrangement links TRBV11-1 to TRBJ2-7; the D gene is possibly TRBD1 (5 bases). Trimming cost V 2 bases and J 1 base, with 15 bases left between them. This CDR3 region has 16 residues. CDR1 is SGHAT and CDR2 is FQDESV in the germline V gene (reference sequence).

V is TRBV18 and J is TRBJ1-3; TRBD1 aligns across 7 bases. V shed 6 bases and J 0 bases; nucleotides not matched to a gene: 11. The length of the CDR3 is 17 residues. CDR1 is KGHSH, CDR2 LQKENI, per germline. CDR3 sequence reads: CASSLSVTGSSGNTIYF. DNA of the CDR3: TGTGCCAGCTCCCTTTCCGTGACAGGGAGCTCTGGAAACACCATATATTTT.